Listed below are T cell receptor beta chains from one sample, sequenced in a study of T cell responses to AZD1222 COVID-19 vaccine. Libraries were prepared by immunoSEQ multiplex PCR; TCRdb keeps only in-frame clonotypes and omits some of them. The data show some 120,000 clones, around 92% seen once. The sample here was peripheral blood, taken on day 0 of AZD1222 vaccination. The receptors derive from an adult in good health. Each CDR3 is given with its conserved first and last residue. The D gene is left open where the match is weak. Size values are once, few and many counts, or a class for expanded clones, and some rows have none.

j_call d_call v_call clone_size cdr3_aa cdr3_nt
TRBJ1-4 TRBD1 TRBV30 once CAWGKTGGEEKLFF TGTGCCTGGGGTAAGACAGGGGGCGAGGAAAAACTGTTTTTT
TRBJ2-5 NA TRBV27 NA CASHPNYGSGETQYF TGTGCCAGCCACCCAAACTACGGGTCCGGGGAGACCCAGTACTTC
TRBJ1-1 NA TRBV28 NA CATSGETEAFF TGTGCCACCTCGGGGGAGACTGAAGCTTTCTTT
TRBJ2-5 NA TRBV2 NA CASIKSPMGTQYF TGTGCCAGCATTAAATCCCCCATGGGGACCCAGTACTTC
TRBJ1-2 TRBD1 TRBV7-6 NA CASSPDRGTNYGYTF TGTGCCAGCAGCCCTGACAGGGGGACTAACTATGGCTACACCTTC
TRBJ2-3 NA TRBV11-2 NA CASSSRGPLLDTQYF TGTGCCAGCAGCTCCCGGGGGCCTCTATTAGATACGCAGTATTTT
TRBJ1-5 NA TRBV6-5 NA CASRSFFNQPQHF TGTGCCAGCAGGTCCTTTTTCAATCAGCCCCAGCATTTT
TRBJ1-2 NA TRBV3-1/TRBV3-2 NA CASSQSEATGHGYTF TGTGCCAGCAGCCAAAGTGAGGCAACGGGACATGGCTACACCTTC
TRBJ2-7 NA TRBV27 NA CASSWGGDSYEQYF TGTGCCAGCAGTTGGGGTGGCGATTCCTACGAGCAGTACTTC
TRBJ2-1 TRBD2 TRBV5-4 NA CASSLESSGRGGEQFF TGTGCCAGCAGCTTGGAGTCTAGCGGGAGGGGGGGTGAGCAGTTCTTC
TRBJ2-5 NA TRBV30 NA CACETQYF TGTGCCTGTGAGACCCAGTACTTC
TRBJ1-1 NA TRBV5-5 NA CASSFRRNTEAFF TGTGCCAGCAGCTTTAGACGGAACACTGAAGCTTTCTTT
TRBJ2-3 TRBD2 TRBV10-2 NA CASSESKLAGAVDTQYF TGCGCCAGCAGTGAGTCGAAACTAGCGGGAGCTGTTGATACGCAGTATTTT
TRBJ1-5 TRBD1 TRBV28 once CASSLETGSNQPQHF TGTGCCAGCAGTTTGGAGACAGGGAGCAATCAGCCCCAGCATTTT
TRBJ2-3 TRBD2 TRBV19 NA CASSIRGGIDTQYF TGTGCCAGTAGTATACGGGGGGGGATAGATACGCAGTATTTT
TRBJ1-4 NA TRBV6-2/TRBV6-3 NA CASSRAGATNEKLFF TGTGCCAGCAGCCGAGCAGGGGCAACTAATGAAAAACTGTTTTTT
TRBJ2-7 NA TRBV19 once CASSIQLPYEQYF TGTGCCAGTAGTATACAGCTCCCCTACGAGCAGTACTTC
TRBJ1-5 NA TRBV19 NA CATGTYSNQPQHF TGTGCCACTGGGACCTATAGCAATCAGCCCCAGCATTTT
TRBJ2-2 NA TRBV3-1/TRBV3-2 NA CASSFLSGELFF TGTGCCAGCAGCTTCCTATCCGGGGAGCTGTTTTTT
TRBJ2-2 NA TRBV18 NA CASSPLAGIPGELFF TGTGCCAGCTCACCCTTGGCGGGGATCCCCGGGGAGCTGTTTTTT
TRBJ2-7 NA TRBV5-4 NA CASSSSPGYEQYF TGTGCCAGCAGCTCCAGTCCGGGTTACGAGCAGTACTTC
TRBJ1-1 TRBD1 TRBV28 NA CASSVTGGEAFF TGTGCCAGCAGTGTGACAGGGGGCGAAGCTTTCTTT
TRBJ1-6 NA TRBV2 NA CASSEFRAVYNSPLHF TGTGCCAGCAGTGAGTTTCGTGCAGTCTATAATTCACCCCTCCACTTT
TRBJ2-1 TRBD2 TRBV2 NA CASTVLAGLNNEQFF TGTGCCAGCACCGTACTAGCGGGGCTTAACAATGAGCAGTTCTTC
TRBJ1-6 NA TRBV7-9 NA CASSLQSAGVSPLHF TGTGCCAGCAGCTTACAGTCGGCCGGGGTTTCACCCCTCCACTTT
TRBJ1-2 NA TRBV24-1 NA CATSEQTGFGYTF TGTGCCACCAGTGAGCAAACAGGGTTCGGCTACACCTTC
TRBJ2-3 TRBD1 TRBV7-3 NA CASSHRDRSTDTQYF TGTGCCAGCAGCCACCGGGACAGGAGCACAGATACGCAGTATTTT
TRBJ2-5 NA TRBV5-1 NA CASSLIGRETQYF TGCGCCAGCTCCCTGATCGGTCGAGAGACCCAGTACTTC
TRBJ2-7 NA TRBV15 NA CATSREVTYEQYF TGTGCCACCAGCAGGGAGGTTACCTACGAGCAGTACTTC
TRBJ2-1 NA TRBV6-5 NA CASSSRGPPYNEQFF TGTGCCAGCAGCTCCCGAGGGCCACCCTACAATGAGCAGTTCTTC
TRBJ1-4 NA TRBV6-2/TRBV6-3 NA CASRQVVYEKLFF TGTGCCAGCCGCCAGGTGGTTTATGAAAAACTGTTTTTT
TRBJ1-2 TRBD1 TRBV5-4 NA CASSTTGGLYGYTF TGTGCCAGCAGTACGACAGGGGGCCTCTATGGCTACACCTTC
TRBJ2-2 TRBD2 TRBV3-1/TRBV3-2 NA CASSQGLAGNTGELFF TGTGCCAGCAGCCAGGGGCTAGCGGGAAACACCGGGGAGCTGTTTTTT
TRBJ2-3 TRBD2 TRBV28 NA CASSLSGREITDTQYF TGTGCCAGCAGTTTGTCAGGGCGGGAGATCACAGATACGCAGTATTTT
TRBJ1-2 NA TRBV11-3 NA CASSLSPGATPSF TGTGCCAGCAGCTTATCCCCAGGAGCTACTCCCTCCTTC
TRBJ1-4 NA TRBV11-2 once CASTLTLTNEKLFF TGTGCCAGCACCCTCACGTTAACTAATGAAAAACTGTTTTTT
TRBJ2-5 TRBD1 TRBV28 once CASSFEGGADETQYF TGTGCCAGCAGTTTTGAAGGGGGCGCAGACGAGACCCAGTACTTC
TRBJ2-1 TRBD2 TRBV5-1 NA CASSLTSTVEQFF TGCGCCAGCAGCCTGACTAGCACTGTTGAGCAGTTCTTC
TRBJ2-1 TRBD2 TRBV6-5 NA CACWEGLGNEQFF TGTGCCTGCTGGGAGGGATTGGGCAATGAGCAGTTCTTC
TRBJ1-5 TRBD1 TRBV28 NA CASSLRGQVYQPQHF TGTGCCAGCAGTTTAAGGGGGCAGGTTTATCAGCCCCAGCATTTT
TRBJ1-5 NA TRBV27 NA CASSLMLGGQPQHF TGTGCCAGCAGTTTAATGCTAGGTGGTCAGCCCCAGCATTTT
TRBJ1-5 NA TRBV9 NA CASSVGTDQPQHF TGTGCCAGCAGCGTAGGGACCGATCAGCCCCAGCATTTT
TRBJ2-5 TRBD1 TRBV6-5 NA CATRQGTGGETQYF TGTGCCACCAGACAGGGTACAGGGGGGGAGACCCAGTACTTC
TRBJ2-7 TRBD1 TRBV24-1 NA CATSAGTGGQGSYEQYF TGTGCCACCAGTGCCGGTACAGGGGGACAGGGATCCTACGAGCAGTACTTC
TRBJ2-3 TRBD2 TRBV6-5 NA CASSSRASGSRDTQYF TGTGCCAGCAGTTCTAGGGCTAGCGGGAGTCGGGATACGCAGTATTTT
TRBJ1-4 NA TRBV28 NA CASSNIDEKLFF TGTGCCAGCAGTAACATCGATGAAAAACTGTTTTTT
TRBJ2-5 NA TRBV5-1 once CASSVDLKETQYF TGCGCCAGCAGCGTGGACTTAAAAGAGACCCAGTACTTC
TRBJ2-7 NA TRBV9 once CASSVALSYEQYF TGTGCCAGCAGCGTAGCCCTTAGCTACGAGCAGTACTTC
TRBJ1-1 NA TRBV19 NA CASITWGVTEAFF TGTGCCAGTATAACATGGGGGGTCACTGAAGCTTTCTTT
TRBJ1-4 NA TRBV18 NA CASSRDGVNEKLFF TGTGCCAGCTCACGGGACGGCGTAAATGAAAAACTGTTTTTT
TRBJ2-7 NA TRBV27 NA CASSLRSVGLEQYF TGTGCCAGCAGTTTAAGGAGCGTGGGGCTCGAGCAGTACTTC
TRBJ1-5 TRBD1 TRBV2 NA CASSGTGEVQPQHF TGTGCCAGCAGTGGTACAGGGGAAGTACAGCCCCAGCATTTT
TRBJ2-5 NA TRBV19 NA CASSTRRGQGKTQYF TGTGCCAGTAGTACCAGGCGGGGGCAGGGGAAGACCCAGTACTTC
TRBJ2-5 TRBD2 TRBV5-4 NA CASSLGPLAGGQETQYF TGTGCCAGCAGCTTGGGGCCCCTAGCGGGAGGGCAAGAGACCCAGTACTTC